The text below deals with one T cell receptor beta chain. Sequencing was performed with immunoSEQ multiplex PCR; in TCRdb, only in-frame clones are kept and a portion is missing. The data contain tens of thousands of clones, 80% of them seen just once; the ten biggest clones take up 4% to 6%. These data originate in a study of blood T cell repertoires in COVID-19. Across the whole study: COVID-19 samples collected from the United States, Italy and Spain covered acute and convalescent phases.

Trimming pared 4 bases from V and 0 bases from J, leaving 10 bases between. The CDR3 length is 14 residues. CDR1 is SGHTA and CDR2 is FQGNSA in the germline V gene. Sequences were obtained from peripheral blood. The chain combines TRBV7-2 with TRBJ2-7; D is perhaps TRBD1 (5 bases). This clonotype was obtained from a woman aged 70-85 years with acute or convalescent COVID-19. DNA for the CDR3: TGTGCCAGCAGCTGGACACAGTCCTCCTACGAGCAGTACTTC. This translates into CASSWTQSSYEQYF.